This entry lists 15 T cell receptor beta chains sequenced from one sample in a study of cytomegalovirus exposure and HLA in healthy donors. The primer mix had 60 Vbeta and 13 Jbeta primers. Sequenced by immunoSEQ multiplex PCR; TCRdb stores in-frame clones only, minus some. The table lists approximately 110,000 clones. Source material: PBMCs. These receptors were collected from a young man in good health and CMV-seronegative.

V usage is TRBV5-1 and J usage is TRBJ1-2; a possible D gene is TRBD1 (6 bases). The CDR3 sequence is 15 residues long. V lost 7 bases and J 4 bases, leaving 20 bases between the germline ends. Per germline, CDR1 SGHRS and CDR2 YFSETQ. CDR3 coding DNA: TGCGCCAGCTCAGAACAGGGCGGCTCGGGCTATGGCTACACCTTC. It encodes CASSEQGGSGYGYTF.

The rearrangement joins TRBV28 to TRBJ1-5, with D uncertain. Germline V gene data show CDR1 as MDHEN and CDR2 as SYDVKM. Trimming removed 6 bases at V and 4 bases at J, with 13 bases between. This CDR3 has 14 amino acids. The CDR3 here is CASREESVNQPQHF. CDR3 DNA sequence: TGTGCCAGCAGGGAGGAGTCAGTGAATCAGCCCCAGCATTTT. The full variable domain, rest sourced from reference TRBV28 and TRBJ1-5, is DVKVTQSSRYLVKRTGEKVFLECVQDMDHENMFWYRQDPGLGLRLIYFSYDVKMKEKGDIPEGYSVSREKKERFSLILESASTNQTSMYLCASREESVNQPQHFGDGTRLSIL.

In regard to this clone: Other nucleotide sequences in the sample specify the same CDR3. The chain couples TRBV5-6 to TRBJ2-1; 9 bases are shared with TRBD1. Looked up from germline, CDR1 is SGHDT and CDR2 is YYEEEE. The CDR3 runs 17 residues. The ends lost 0 bases at V and 7 bases at J; junction bases unmatched: 11. In nucleotides, the CDR3 is TGTGCCAGCAGCTTGGGGGTGTGGAGGACAGGGGATAATGAGCAGTTCTTC. Amino acids: CASSLGVWRTGDNEQFF.

This rearrangement joins TRBV5-6 to TRBJ1-6, with D tentatively TRBD1 (6 bases). CDR3 length: 16 amino acids. CDR1 is SGHDT and CDR2 is YYEEEE in the germline V gene. Trimming stripped 4 bases from V and 9 bases from J, with 20 bases between. The CDR3 region is CASSRGGLLSSSPLHF. In DNA form, the CDR3 reads TGTGCCAGCAGCCGGGGGGGGCTCTTGTCCTCTTCACCCCTCCACTTT.

The rearrangement links TRBV4-3 to TRBJ2-3; 8 bases map to TRBD2. Germline lookup yields CDR1 LGHNA and CDR2 YSLEER. The V segment lost 3 bases and the J segment 1 base; nucleotides outside the gene matches: 6. CDR3 size: 16 residues. CDR3 nucleotide sequence: TGCGCCAGCAGCCAGGGTAGCGGGGCCCGCACAGATACGCAGTATTTT. Its translation is CASSQGSGARTDTQYF.

The chain carries TRBV7-2 and TRBJ1-1; tentatively, D is TRBD1 (5 bases). Germline V CDR1 and CDR2: SGHTA, FQGNSA. Trimming left V 0 bases short and J 2 bases short, with 10 bases between. This CDR3 region has 15 residues. CDR3 DNA sequence: TGTGCCAGCAGCTTAGCCGGGGGGATAAACACTGAAGCTTTCTTT. It codes for CASSLAGGINTEAFF.

The chain combines TRBV11-2 with TRBJ2-3; TRBD2 matches at 11 bases. The CDR3 loop spans 20 amino acids. Germline assignment: CDR1 SGHAT and CDR2 FQNNGV. Trimming removed 0 bases from V and 1 base from J; junction bases left unmatched: 12. The CDR3 nucleotides read TGTGCCAGCAGCTTAGAGGGCCGGGTAGCGGGGGGGCGGGGCACAGATACGCAGTATTTT. As protein: CASSLEGRVAGGRGTDTQYF.

In the case of this clone: A read error may produce the germline difference seen at one junction end. The chain carries TRBV6-5 and TRBJ2-7; D is ambiguous. Looked up from germline, CDR1 is MNHEY and CDR2 is SVGAGI. The CDR3 has 14 residues. The CDR3, as DNA: TGTGCCGGCAGTTACTCGAAACAGTCCTACGAGCAGTACTTC. It translates to CAGSYSKQSYEQYF.

J is TRBJ1-2 and V is TRBV5-6, with 8 positions matching TRBD1. The CDR3 is 15 residues long. With V trimmed by 0 bases and J by 4 bases, 5 bases remained unmatched. CDR1 SGHDT and CDR2 YYEEEE come from the germline V gene. The CDR3 loop reads CASSLARGPGYGYTF. As DNA, the CDR3 is TGTGCCAGCAGCTTGGCCAGGGGGCCGGGCTATGGCTACACCTTC.

The chain has TRBV7-8 and TRBJ1-2; the D gene is possibly TRBD1 (6 bases). Trimming left V 0 bases short and J 5 bases short, with 13 bases between. This CDR3 is 15 amino acids long. Germline CDR1 and CDR2: SGHVS and FQNEAQ. The CDR3 sequence is CASSLASGTQYGYTF. Here the CDR3 DNA reads TGTGCCAGCAGCTTAGCCTCCGGGACACAGTATGGCTACACCTTC.

The rearrangement joins TRBV19 to TRBJ2-7, with TRBD1 matching 7 bases. The CDR3 contains 15 residues. V dropped 5 bases and J dropped 3; count of bases not matched to a gene: 10. Germline V lookup: CDR1 LNHDA, CDR2 SQIVND (reference sequence). The CDR3 sequence: CASSPAGQAFYEQYF. CDR3 nucleotides: TGTGCCAGTAGTCCCGCCGGACAGGCCTTCTACGAGCAGTACTTC.

V and J are TRBV2 and TRBJ2-3; D possibly corresponds to TRBD1 (6 bases). Looked up from germline, CDR1 is SNHLY and CDR2 is FYNNEI. V was clipped by 7 bases and J by 2 bases, with 7 bases between them. CDR3 length: 12 amino acids. CDR3 bases: TGTGCCAGCAAGGGGGTCACAGATACGCAGTATTTT. It is translated as CASKGVTDTQYF.

J is TRBJ1-1 and V is TRBV2; tentative D call: TRBD1 (5 bases). V gave up 2 bases and J gave up 3 bases, with 16 bases separating them. This CDR3 contains 16 residues. The V gene's germline CDR1 is SNHLY and CDR2 FYNNEI. In nucleotides, the CDR3 is TGTGCCAGCAGTGAATGGGGCAGCTTTAGGGACACTGAAGCTTTCTTT. Protein: CASSEWGSFRDTEAFF.

Notes on this clone: Other DNA sequences in the same sample also yield this CDR3. The genes are TRBV7-2 and TRBJ2-5; D ambiguous. Germline V lookup: CDR1 SGHTA, CDR2 FQGNSA. The CDR3 length is 11 residues. Trimming cost V 4 bases and J 5 bases, with 5 bases left between them. This CDR3 is CASSSRETQYF. CDR3 DNA sequence: TGTGCCAGCAGCTCTAGGGAGACCCAGTACTTC.

The V and J genes are TRBV2 and TRBJ2-2; maybe TRBD2 (5 bases). The ends were cut back, 5 bases at V and 6 bases at J, with 10 bases in the middle. CDR1 and CDR2 from the germline V gene are SNHLY and FYNNEI. The CDR3 is made up of 13 amino acids. The CDR3 region is CASSIPGSGELFF. Written as DNA, the CDR3 is TGTGCCAGCAGTATACCGGGGTCCGGGGAGCTGTTTTTT.